The present T cell receptor beta chain was sequenced within a study of cytomegalovirus exposure and HLA in healthy donors. General observations from the study: Available immune exposure information was restricted to CMV serostatus only. The study flagged around 150 TCR beta chains as cytomegalovirus-associated. In an earlier analysis, productive rearrangement rates for most beta V segments clustered near 87% or 30%.

With V trimmed by 10 bases and J by 4 bases, 16 bases remained unmatched. CDR1 LNHDA and CDR2 SQIVND come from the germline V gene (reference sequence). The CDR3 covers 17 residues. A remark on this clone: The antigen is undetermined.

Primers included in the PCR were 60 Vbeta and 13 Jbeta primers. In the authors' methods: Per a later analysis, the number of unique TCR beta chains was around 80 million, of which roughly 9.9 million were shared. The repertoire was sequenced with immunoSEQ multiplex PCR; TCRdb's copy has only in-frame clones and lacks some. V, J and clone size were drawn from that table, and D and trimming were deduced from the DNA. The repertoire holds 150,000 to 200,000 clones, 80% to 90% seen once, with 9.3% in the top ten. The material sequenced was PBMCs. The V and J genes are TRBV19 and TRBJ2-5; 12 bases match TRBD2. This receptor was identified in a young man in good health and CMV-seropositive. DNA for the CDR3: TGTGCCACCCGGCATGGAGGGCTAGCGGGGGGGCGAGAGACCCAGTACTTC. The encoded protein is CATRHGGLAGGRETQYF.